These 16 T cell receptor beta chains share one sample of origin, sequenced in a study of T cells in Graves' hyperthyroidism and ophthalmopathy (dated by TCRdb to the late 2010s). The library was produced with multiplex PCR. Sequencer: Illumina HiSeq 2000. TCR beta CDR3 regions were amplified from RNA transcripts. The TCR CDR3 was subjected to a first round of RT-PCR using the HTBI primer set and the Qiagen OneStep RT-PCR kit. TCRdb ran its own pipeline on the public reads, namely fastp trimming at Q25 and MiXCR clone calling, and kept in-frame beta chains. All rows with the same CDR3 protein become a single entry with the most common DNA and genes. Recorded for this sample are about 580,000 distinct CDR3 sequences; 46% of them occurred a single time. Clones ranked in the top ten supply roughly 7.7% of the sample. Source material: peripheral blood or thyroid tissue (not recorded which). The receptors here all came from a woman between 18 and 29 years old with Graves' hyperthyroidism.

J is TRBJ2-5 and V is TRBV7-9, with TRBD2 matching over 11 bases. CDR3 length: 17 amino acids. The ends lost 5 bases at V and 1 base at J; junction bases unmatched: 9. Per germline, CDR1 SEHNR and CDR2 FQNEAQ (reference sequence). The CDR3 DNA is TGTGCCAGCAGCACATTCCAGACTAGCGGGGTCCAAGAGACCCAGTACTTC. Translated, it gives CASSTFQTSGVQETQYF. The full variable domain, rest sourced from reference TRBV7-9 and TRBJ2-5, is DTGVSQNPRHKITKRGQNVTFRCDPISEHNRLYWYRQTLGQGPEFLTYFQNEAQLEKSRLLSDRFSAERPKGSFSTLEIQRTEQGDSAMYLCASSTFQTSGVQETQYFGPGTRLLVL.

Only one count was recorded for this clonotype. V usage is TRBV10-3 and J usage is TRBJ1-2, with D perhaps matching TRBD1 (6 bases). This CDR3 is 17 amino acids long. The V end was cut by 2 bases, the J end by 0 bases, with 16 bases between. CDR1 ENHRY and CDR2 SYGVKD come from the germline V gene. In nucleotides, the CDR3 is TGTGCCATCAGTGAGCCCTCAGGGGCAGATACTAACTATGGCTACACCTTC. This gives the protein CAISEPSGADTNYGYTF.

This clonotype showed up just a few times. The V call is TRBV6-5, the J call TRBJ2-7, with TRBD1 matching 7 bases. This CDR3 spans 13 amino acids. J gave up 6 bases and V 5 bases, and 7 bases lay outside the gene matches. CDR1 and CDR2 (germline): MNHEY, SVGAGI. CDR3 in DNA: TGTGCCAGCAGTCTACTACAGGGGTCCGAGCAGTACTTC. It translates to CASSLLQGSEQYF.

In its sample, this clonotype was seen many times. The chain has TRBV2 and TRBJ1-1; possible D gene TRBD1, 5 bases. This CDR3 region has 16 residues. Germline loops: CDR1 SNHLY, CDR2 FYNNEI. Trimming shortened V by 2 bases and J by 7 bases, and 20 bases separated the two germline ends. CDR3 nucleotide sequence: TGTGCCAGCAGTGAAATATGGGGGGAAGATGACTATGAAGCTTTCTTT. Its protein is CASSEIWGEDDYEAFF.

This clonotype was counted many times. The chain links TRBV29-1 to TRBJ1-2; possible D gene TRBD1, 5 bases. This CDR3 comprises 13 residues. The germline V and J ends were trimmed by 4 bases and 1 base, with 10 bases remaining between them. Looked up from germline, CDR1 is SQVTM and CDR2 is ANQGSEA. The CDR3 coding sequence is TGCAGCGTTGCGCAGGGCCTTAACTATGGCTACACCTTC. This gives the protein CSVAQGLNYGYTF.

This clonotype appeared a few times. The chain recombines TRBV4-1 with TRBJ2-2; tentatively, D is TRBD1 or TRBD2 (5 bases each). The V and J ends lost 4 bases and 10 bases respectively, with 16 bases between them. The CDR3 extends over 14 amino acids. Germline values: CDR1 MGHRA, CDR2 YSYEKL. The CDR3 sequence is CASSPEGQIEELFF. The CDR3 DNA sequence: TGCGCCAGCAGCCCAGAGGGGCAGATCGAGGAGCTGTTTTTT.

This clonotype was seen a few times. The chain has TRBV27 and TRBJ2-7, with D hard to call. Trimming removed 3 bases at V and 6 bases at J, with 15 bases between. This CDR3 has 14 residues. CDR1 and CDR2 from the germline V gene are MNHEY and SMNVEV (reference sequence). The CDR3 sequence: CASSFGLAYGEQYF. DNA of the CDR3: TGTGCCAGCAGTTTCGGTCTGGCCTATGGCGAGCAGTACTTC.

The DNA for the CDR3 is TGTGCCAGCAGCCCTACCGGACAGGGAGCTAATTACAATGAGCAGTTCTTC. Protein product: CASSPTGQGANYNEQFF. V and J are TRBV7-9 and TRBJ2-1, with 8 bases that match TRBD1. Trimming at V came to 5 bases and at J to 4 bases, leaving 13 bases not matched to a gene. CDR1 and CDR2 (germline): SEHNR, FQNEAQ (reference sequence). CDR3 length equals 17 residues.

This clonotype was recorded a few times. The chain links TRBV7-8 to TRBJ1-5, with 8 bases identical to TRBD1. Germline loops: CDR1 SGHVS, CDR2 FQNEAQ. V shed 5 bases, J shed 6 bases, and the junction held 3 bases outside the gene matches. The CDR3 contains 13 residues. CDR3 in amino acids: CASSRTGPQPQHF. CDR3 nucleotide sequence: TGTGCCAGCAGCCGGACAGGGCCTCAGCCCCAGCATTTT.

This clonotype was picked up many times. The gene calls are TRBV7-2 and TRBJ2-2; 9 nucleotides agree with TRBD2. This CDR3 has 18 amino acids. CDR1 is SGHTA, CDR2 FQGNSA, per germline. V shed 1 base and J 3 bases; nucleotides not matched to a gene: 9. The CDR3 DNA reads TGTGCCAGCAGCTTAGTGTTTACGGCTAGCGGGGACACCGGGGAGCTGTTTTTT. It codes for CASSLVFTASGDTGELFF.

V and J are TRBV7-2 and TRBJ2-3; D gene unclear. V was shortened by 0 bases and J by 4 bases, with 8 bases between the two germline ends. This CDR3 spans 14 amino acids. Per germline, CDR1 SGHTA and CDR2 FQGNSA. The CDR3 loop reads CASSLAGRADTQYF. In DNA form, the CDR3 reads TGTGCCAGCAGCTTAGCCGGACGTGCAGATACGCAGTATTTT.

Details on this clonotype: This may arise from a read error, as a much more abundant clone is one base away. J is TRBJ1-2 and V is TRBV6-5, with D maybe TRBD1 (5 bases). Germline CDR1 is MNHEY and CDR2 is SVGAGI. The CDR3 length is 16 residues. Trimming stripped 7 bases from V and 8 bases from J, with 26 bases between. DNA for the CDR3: TGTGCCAGCAATCTCGCCCTGTCGGGGACCGCGGTCGGCTACACCTTC. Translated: CASNLALSGTAVGYTF.

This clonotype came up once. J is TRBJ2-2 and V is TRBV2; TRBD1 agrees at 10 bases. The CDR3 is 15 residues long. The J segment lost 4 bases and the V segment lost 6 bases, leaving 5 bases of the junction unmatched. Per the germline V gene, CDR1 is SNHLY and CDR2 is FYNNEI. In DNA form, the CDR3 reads TGTGCCAGCAGGACCGGGACAGGGGCCACCGGGGAGCTGTTTTTT. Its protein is CASRTGTGATGELFF. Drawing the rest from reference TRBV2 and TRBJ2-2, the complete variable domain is EPEVTQTPSHQVTQMGQEVILRCVPISNHLYFYWYRQILGQKVEFLVSFYNNEISEKSEIFDDQFSVERPDGSNFTLKIRSTKLEDSAMYFCASRTGTGATGELFFGEGSRLTVL.

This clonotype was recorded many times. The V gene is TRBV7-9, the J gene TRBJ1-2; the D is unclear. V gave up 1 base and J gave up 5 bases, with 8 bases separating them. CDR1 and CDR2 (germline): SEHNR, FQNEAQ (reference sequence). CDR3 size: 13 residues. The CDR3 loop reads CASSLGAEYGYTF. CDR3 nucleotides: TGTGCCAGCAGCTTAGGGGCAGAGTATGGCTACACCTTC.

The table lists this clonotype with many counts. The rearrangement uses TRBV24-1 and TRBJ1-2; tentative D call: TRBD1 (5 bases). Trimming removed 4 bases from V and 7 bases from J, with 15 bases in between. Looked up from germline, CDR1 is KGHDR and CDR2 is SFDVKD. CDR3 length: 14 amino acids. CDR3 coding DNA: TGTGCCACCAGTGAGGACGGACGGACATGTGGCTACACCTTC. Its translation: CATSEDGRTCGYTF.

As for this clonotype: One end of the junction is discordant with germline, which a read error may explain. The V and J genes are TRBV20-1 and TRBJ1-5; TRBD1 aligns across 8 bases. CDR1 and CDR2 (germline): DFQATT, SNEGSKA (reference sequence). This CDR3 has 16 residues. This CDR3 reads CSARDAQQGDNEPQHF. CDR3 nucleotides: TGCAGTGCTAGAGATGCGCAACAGGGGGACAATGAGCCCCAGCATTTT.